This T cell receptor (beta chain) came from a study of cytomegalovirus exposure and HLA in healthy donors. PCR amplification relied on 60 Vbeta primers (plus 13 Jbeta primers). Authors' processing steps: Tens of millions of unique TCR beta chains, 8.5 million to 14 million shared, were counted in a later analysis. The method was immunoSEQ multiplex PCR; TCRdb's version includes in-frame clones alone and lacks a portion of them. V and J calls plus clone size are reproduced from that table; the DNA served to infer D and trimming. The sample has over 200,000 clones; approximately 81% are singletons. A word on this clone: Its specificity is unknown.

V was clipped by 4 bases and J by 2 bases; unmatched bases: 5. The CDR3 has 15 residues. Germline assignment: CDR1 SEHNR and CDR2 FQNEAQ (reference sequence). General study findings and limits: Rare TCR sequences predominated, though certain public TCRs were found in many donors. Later on, an analysis tied around 17,000 TCR beta sequences to HLA alleles at 0.05 false discovery rate.

The chain couples TRBV7-9 to TRBJ2-1; 7 nucleotides align to TRBD2. The sample was PBMCs. The receptor was isolated from a human donor in good health. CDR3 amino acids: CASSSQGGAYNEQFF. CDR3 DNA sequence: TGTGCCAGCAGCTCCCAGGGAGGGGCCTACAATGAGCAGTTCTTC. The entire variable domain, with the rest obtained from reference TRBV7-9 and TRBJ2-1, is as follows: DTGVSQNPRHKITKRGQNVTFRCDPISEHNRLYWYRQTLGQGPEFLTYFQNEAQLEKSRLLSDRFSAERPKGSFSTLEIQRTEQGDSAMYLCASSSQGGAYNEQFFGPGTRLTVL.